These 31 T cell receptor beta chains were sequenced from one sample in a study of T cell responses to AZD1222 COVID-19 vaccine. Clones were read by immunoSEQ multiplex PCR, and TCRdb kept only the in-frame ones, dropping some. The table records about 130,000 clones, roughly nine tenths of them present only once. The sample here was peripheral blood, taken 28 days after the second AZD1222 dose. The receptors were sampled from an adult who received the AZD1222 COVID-19 vaccine.

The chain employs TRBV7-9 and TRBJ1-2; D not resolved. The germline gives CDR1 SEHNR, CDR2 FQNEAQ (reference sequence). The CDR3 is 13 amino acids. V was pared by 4 bases and J by 3 bases, with 9 bases between. CDR3 nucleotides: TGTGCCAGCAGCTCTGACGGAGACTATGGCTACACCTTC. Translated, it gives CASSSDGDYGYTF.

The chain is built from TRBV5-1 and TRBJ2-3; no reliable D call. The CDR3 is 17 residues long. CDR1 SGHRS and CDR2 YFSETQ come from the germline V gene. Trimming cost V 0 bases and J 4 bases, with 18 bases left between them. CDR3 region: CASSLVGSLETADTQYF. Written as DNA, the CDR3 is TGCGCCAGCAGCTTGGTGGGCTCCCTGGAGACCGCAGATACGCAGTATTTT.

The genes are TRBV4-3 and TRBJ2-5; 8 nucleotides agree with TRBD1. Germline values: CDR1 LGHNA, CDR2 YSLEER. J lost 3 bases, V lost 0 bases, and 3 bases had no gene match. The CDR3 contains 15 residues. The CDR3 nucleotides read TGCGCCAGCAGCCAAGATCACAGGGGGGAAGAGACCCAGTACTTC. Translation: CASSQDHRGEETQYF.

V gene TRBV7-2 combines with J gene TRBJ2-3, with D perhaps TRBD1 (6 bases). This CDR3 spans 13 amino acids. Deletions cut 6 bases from V and 6 bases from J, with 13 bases between. Germline V gene sequence: CDR1 SGHTA, CDR2 FQGNSA. CDR3 amino acids: CASREGVSDTQYF. The CDR3 nucleotides read TGTGCCAGCAGAGAGGGGGTCTCGGATACGCAGTATTTT.

The V and J genes are TRBV18 and TRBJ1-1; 8 bases fit TRBD1. Germline V gene data show CDR1 as KGHSH and CDR2 as LQKENI. The CDR3 length is 14 residues. With V trimmed by 5 bases and J by 1 base, 3 bases remained unmatched. This chain's CDR3 is CASSEQGGNTEAFF. The CDR3 coding sequence is TGTGCCAGCTCAGAACAGGGGGGGAACACTGAAGCTTTCTTT.

The chain uses TRBV3-1 (or the pseudogene TRBV3-2) and TRBJ2-7, with D hard to call. CDR3 length equals 14 residues. V was clipped by 5 bases and J by 6 bases, with 17 bases between them. The germline V gene encodes CDR1 LGHDT and CDR2 YNNKEL (reference sequence). For the CDR3, the DNA is TGTGCCAGCAGCGAACTACGAGAGGAATCCGAGCAGTACTTC. It specifies CASSELREESEQYF.

The V call is TRBV29-1, the J call TRBJ2-5, with a possible D match to TRBD1 (5 bases). CDR1 SQVTM and CDR2 ANQGSEA come from the germline V gene. V was cut by 4 bases and J by 6 bases, with 12 bases left in between. The CDR3 is made up of 12 amino acids. Here the CDR3 DNA reads TGCAGCGTTGCAGGGTTAGGAAAGACCCAGTACTTC. Protein sequence: CSVAGLGKTQYF.

The chain has TRBV19 and TRBJ1-3; 11 bases map to TRBD1. CDR3 length: 16 amino acids. The germline CDR1 and CDR2 sequences are LNHDA and SQIVND (reference sequence). V lost 7 bases, J lost 0 bases, and 5 bases stayed unmatched. CDR3 in amino acids: CASIRTGGLSGNTIYF. The CDR3 region has the DNA TGTGCCAGTATAAGGACAGGGGGCCTCTCTGGAAACACCATATATTTT.

This clone came up a few times. The chain recombines TRBV27 with TRBJ1-6; TRBD1 matches at 12 bases. The trim removed 6 bases at V and 11 bases at J, leaving 11 bases unmatched. Germline V CDR1 and CDR2: MNHEY, SMNVEV (reference sequence). The CDR3 is made up of 16 amino acids. The CDR3 nucleotides are TGTGCCAGCAGACCCGCCGGGACAGGGGGCAATGCACCCCTCCACTTT. This encodes CASRPAGTGGNAPLHF.

The CDR3 sequence: CASSQQSNQPQHF. Written as DNA, the CDR3 is TGTGCCAGCAGCCAACAGAGCAATCAGCCCCAGCATTTT. The rearrangement uses TRBV3-1 (or the pseudogene TRBV3-2) and TRBJ1-5; D ambiguous. The CDR3 covers 13 residues. In germline, CDR1 is LGHDT, CDR2 YNNKEL (reference sequence). Trimming stripped 2 bases from V and 1 base from J, with 3 bases between.

The rearrangement uses TRBV7-2 and TRBJ1-3; D ambiguous. CDR1 SGHTA and CDR2 FQGNSA come from the germline V gene. The CDR3 consists of 15 residues. Trimming pared 2 bases from V and 0 bases from J, leaving 8 bases between. Written as DNA, the CDR3 is TGTGCCAGCAGCTTACTACAGACCTCTGGAAACACCATATATTTT. Its translation: CASSLLQTSGNTIYF.

The CDR3 coding sequence is TGTGCCAGCAGGGTGGGACAGGGGATAAACAATGAGCAGTTCTTC. It yields the protein CASRVGQGINNEQFF. The chain combines TRBV6-5 with TRBJ2-1, with 10 nucleotides matching TRBD1. Looked up from germline, CDR1 is MNHEY and CDR2 is SVGAGI. This CDR3 comprises 15 residues. With 6 bases clipped from V and 5 bases from J, the junction kept 7 bases outside the gene matches.

The V and J genes are TRBV6-6 and TRBJ1-2, with a weak D call TRBD1 (5 bases). The CDR3 is 14 residues long. Between the trimmed V and J ends, which lost 5 bases and 4 bases, there was a span of 14 bases. In germline, CDR1 is MNHNY, CDR2 SVGAGI (reference sequence). The CDR3 nucleotides are TGTGCCAGCAGTGGGCCGGGACTCTCCTATGGCTACACCTTC. Its protein product is CASSGPGLSYGYTF.

The V call is TRBV4-3, the J call TRBJ1-1, with no clear D. The CDR3 has 13 residues. Germline V gene data show CDR1 as LGHNA and CDR2 as YSLEER. V lost 2 bases and J 0 bases, leaving 4 bases between the germline ends. This chain's CDR3 is CASSQIMNTEAFF. CDR3 in DNA: TGCGCCAGCAGCCAAATAATGAACACTGAAGCTTTCTTT.

The chain recombines TRBV6-2 or TRBV6-3 with TRBJ2-7; 9 bases are shared with TRBD2. The germline gives CDR1 MNHEY, CDR2 SVGEGT. V dropped 6 bases and J dropped 7; count of bases not matched to a gene: 16. The length of the CDR3 is 16 residues. The CDR3 DNA follows: TGTGCCAGCAGCTTGGCGAGCGGGAGGCGCCGGGGGGAGCAGTACTTC. This gives the protein CASSLASGRRRGEQYF.

The CDR3 DNA sequence: TGTGCCAGCAGCCTGACACCTTCTGGAAACACCATATATTTT. Translated: CASSLTPSGNTIYF. V gene TRBV5-8 combines with J gene TRBJ1-3; D is unclear. Deletions cut 4 bases from V and 1 base from J, with 9 bases between. Germline V gene lookup returns CDR1 SGHTS and CDR2 YDEGEE. This CDR3 contains 14 residues.

The chain links TRBV19 to TRBJ1-2; D remains unclear. The germline CDR1 and CDR2 sequences are LNHDA and SQIVND (reference sequence). With 3 bases removed from V and 3 bases from J, the gap between germline ends came to 11 bases. There are 14 residues in the CDR3. The CDR3 nucleotides are TGTGCCAGTAGTATTTCGGCCCTGGACTATGGCTACACCTTC. Residues: CASSISALDYGYTF. Based on the CDR3 plus reference TRBV19 and TRBJ1-2, the full variable domain is DGGITQSPKYLFRKEGQNVTLSCEQNLNHDAMYWYRQDPGQGLRLIYYSQIVNDFQKGDIAEGYSVSREKKESFPLTVTSAQKNPTAFYLCASSISALDYGYTFGSGTRLTVV.

This chain connects TRBV10-1 to TRBJ1-3; D unclear. The germline CDR1 and CDR2 sequences are WNHNN and SYGVQD (reference sequence). The CDR3 spans 9 residues. V shed 11 bases and J shed 14 bases, with 13 bases lying between them. CDR3: CAGYRALYF. The CDR3 DNA sequence: TGCGCCGGTTACCGGGCCCTATATTTT.

The chain links TRBV4-3 to TRBJ1-1; TRBD1 aligns across 9 bases. The CDR3 runs 18 residues. CDR1 LGHNA and CDR2 YSLEER come from the germline V gene. The V and J ends lost 3 bases and 0 bases, in that order; junction bases with no gene match: 11. CDR3 sequence (DNA): TGCGCCAGCAGCCAGGATCCGGGACAGGGACCCATGAACACTGAAGCTTTCTTT. It yields the protein CASSQDPGQGPMNTEAFF.

The CDR3 loop reads CASRGTGAVGNQPQHF. The CDR3 DNA reads as TGTGCCAGCAGGGGTACAGGGGCAGTCGGCAATCAGCCCCAGCATTTT. The V gene is TRBV2, the J gene TRBJ1-5; TRBD1 matches 7 bases. The CDR3 loop spans 16 amino acids. Germline CDR1 reads SNHLY; CDR2 reads FYNNEI. The ends lost 6 bases at V and 2 bases at J; junction bases unmatched: 10.

This rearrangement joins TRBV11-1 to TRBJ2-7; D uncertain. V lost 0 bases, J lost 2 bases, and 17 bases lay in between. Germline assignment: CDR1 SGHAT and CDR2 FQDESV (reference sequence). The CDR3 is 17 residues long. Here the CDR3 reads CASSLASPPGRPYEQYF. CDR3 sequence (DNA): TGTGCCAGCAGCTTAGCTTCCCCTCCCGGCAGACCCTACGAGCAGTACTTC.

This sequence joins TRBV7-8 and TRBJ1-5; possibly TRBD1 for D (5 bases). The V end lost 2 bases, the J end lost 7 bases, and 12 bases lay between the germline ends. Germline V gene data show CDR1 as SGHVS and CDR2 as FQNEAQ. CDR3 size: 14 residues. DNA of the CDR3: TGTGCCAGCAGCTTAAGGGGAGGGGAGCAGCCCCAGCATTTT. Translated: CASSLRGGEQPQHF.

CDR3 nucleotides: TGTGCCAGCGGGGAATTCGGCGAGCAGTACTTC. It yields the protein CASGEFGEQYF. This rearrangement joins TRBV6-6 to TRBJ2-7; the D is unclear. CDR1 MNHNY and CDR2 SVGAGI come from the germline V gene (reference sequence). The CDR3 runs to 11 residues. V lost 8 bases, J lost 6 bases, and 11 bases lay in between.

This rearrangement joins TRBV7-2 to TRBJ2-7; no clear D. Germline V CDR1 and CDR2: SGHTA, FQGNSA. Trimming stripped 4 bases from V and 4 bases from J, with 8 bases between. This CDR3 contains 12 residues. CDR3 DNA: TGTGCCAGCAGCTCCCCTACTTACGAGCAGTACTTC. It specifies CASSSPTYEQYF. Looking up the rest from reference TRBV7-2 and TRBJ2-7 gives the full variable domain: GAGVSQSPSNKVTEKGKDVELRCDPISGHTALYWYRQSLGQGLEFLIYFQGNSAPDKSGLPSDRFSAERTGGSVSTLTIQRTQQEDSAVYLCASSSPTYEQYFGPGTRLTVT.

This clone was recorded only once. The J gene is TRBJ1-5, the V gene TRBV4-2, with D tentatively TRBD1 (6 bases). The CDR3 is 17 residues long. Germline loops: CDR1 LGHNA, CDR2 YNFKEQ. V was shortened by 0 bases and J by 2 bases, with 14 bases between the two germline ends. In nucleotides, the CDR3 is TGTGCCAGCAGCCAAGAAGGGGGGCCCTTGGGCAATCAGCCCCAGCATTTT. Its translation is CASSQEGGPLGNQPQHF.

The sample holds one count of this clone. The V call is TRBV27, the J call TRBJ2-7; 10 bases are a match to TRBD2. CDR1 and CDR2 (germline): MNHEY, SMNVEV (reference sequence). Germline trimming cut 6 bases from V and 4 bases from J; bases unmatched to any gene: 9. The CDR3 spans 15 residues. The CDR3 nucleotides are TGTGCCAGCAGACCCAGCGGGAGGGCCGGGTACGAGCAGTACTTC. It codes for CASRPSGRAGYEQYF.

Only one count was recorded for this clone. This chain links TRBV15 with TRBJ2-5; TRBD1 matches 9 bases. CDR3 length: 14 residues. After removal of 3 bases from V and 5 bases from J, the junction contained 4 bases not matched to a gene. Germline V gives CDR1 LNHNV, CDR2 YYDKDF (reference sequence). For the CDR3, the DNA is TGTGCCACCAGCAGGGACAGGGGTAGCGAGACCCAGTACTTC. This codes for CATSRDRGSETQYF.

The chain recombines TRBV4-1 with TRBJ2-5; 12 bases fit TRBD2. Germline values: CDR1 MGHRA, CDR2 YSYEKL. The trim removed 1 base at V and 5 bases at J, leaving 5 bases unmatched. CDR3 size: 16 residues. The CDR3 nucleotides read TGCGCCAGCAGCCAAGCGGGACTAGCGGGCTCTGAGACCCAGTACTTC. Residues: CASSQAGLAGSETQYF.

The rearrangement links TRBV27 to TRBJ2-7; D unresolved. The germline V gene has CDR1 MNHEY and CDR2 SMNVEV (reference sequence). The V gene lost 6 bases and the J gene lost 4 bases, with 16 bases spanning the gap. There are 14 residues in the CDR3. The CDR3 nucleotides read TGTGCCAGCAGACGCCCTGGCGGCCTATACGAGCAGTACTTC. It specifies CASRRPGGLYEQYF.

The rearrangement links TRBV3-1 (or the pseudogene TRBV3-2) to TRBJ2-1; D gene unclear. Trimming left V 3 bases short and J 0 bases short, with 9 bases between. Germline CDR1 reads LGHDT; CDR2 reads YNNKEL (reference sequence). The CDR3 spans 15 residues. CDR3 in DNA: TGTGCCAGCAGCCATAAGGGTAGCTCCTACAATGAGCAGTTCTTC. Translating it yields CASSHKGSSYNEQFF.

The J gene is TRBJ1-1, the V gene TRBV7-8, with a possible D match to TRBD1 (6 bases). The CDR3 is made up of 14 amino acids. Germline lookup yields CDR1 SGHVS and CDR2 FQNEAQ. The V gene lost 3 bases and the J gene lost 0 bases, with 8 bases spanning the gap. This CDR3 reads CASSFGQMNTEAFF. The CDR3 region has the DNA TGTGCCAGCAGCTTCGGACAGATGAACACTGAAGCTTTCTTT.